This TCR beta chain was profiled in a study of T cell changes during pregnancy in multiple sclerosis (dated by TCRdb to between 2017 and 2020). In terms of the full investigation: Changes in the T cell repertoire over the course of pregnancy were examined in this study in women with multiple sclerosis.

As to this clone: The clone's antigen remains unknown. Per-base qualities were not stored, and no clone one base away is much larger.

CDR1 and CDR2, looked up from the germline V gene (reference sequence), are MNHEY and SMNVEV. From the cysteine through the phenylalanine, the CDR3 covers 12 amino acids. Only the CDR3 part of the read is kept: 36 bases, read in frame from the first base. V is pared back by 3 bases and J by 7 bases, with 10 bases lying between the germline termini. The library was built by means of the immunoSEQ multiplex PCR assay. TCRdb provides this immuneACCESS table in a form limited to in-frame rearrangements. Some clones are lacking; in checked studies, under half of them reflect an unresolved V gene, and why the rest are absent is not known. The sample yields almost 35,000 clones; approximately 90% were counted once. The ten most abundant clones make up 12% of the sample.

The sample was CD8+ T cells from peripheral blood mononuclear cells, taken in the first trimester of pregnancy. The V and J genes are TRBV27 and TRBJ2-7; perhaps TRBD1 is the D gene, with 6 bases matching. This clonotype was sampled from a female donor with multiple sclerosis, enrolled in a pregnancy study. The bases are TGTGCCAGCAGTTTGGGACAACGGGAGCAGTACTTC. This sequence encodes CASSLGQREQYF.